The clone carrying this TCR beta chain has at least ten counts. This sample is drawn from a study of T-cell memory formation after mild COVID-19. TCRdb fed the 5' RACE reads into MiXCR, producing one record per CDR3 protein. The table shows more than 75,000 distinct CDR3 sequences, with more than 11% occurring only once. The CDR3 is 14 residues long. With V trimmed by 6 bases and J by 8 bases, 9 bases remained unmatched. Germline V gene lookup returns CDR1 DFQATT and CDR2 SNEGSKA (reference sequence). Specimen: PBMCs or a T cell subset sorted from them (not recorded which). The V and J genes are TRBV20-1 and TRBJ2-1, with 11 bases matching TRBD2. The TCR originated in an adult woman who had mild COVID-19 (a few samples of this study predate the infection). Cell type and time point are not known. DNA for the CDR3: TGCAGTGCCGTAACTAGCGGGAGAGGTGATGAGCAGTTCTTC. Protein sequence: CSAVTSGRGDEQFF.